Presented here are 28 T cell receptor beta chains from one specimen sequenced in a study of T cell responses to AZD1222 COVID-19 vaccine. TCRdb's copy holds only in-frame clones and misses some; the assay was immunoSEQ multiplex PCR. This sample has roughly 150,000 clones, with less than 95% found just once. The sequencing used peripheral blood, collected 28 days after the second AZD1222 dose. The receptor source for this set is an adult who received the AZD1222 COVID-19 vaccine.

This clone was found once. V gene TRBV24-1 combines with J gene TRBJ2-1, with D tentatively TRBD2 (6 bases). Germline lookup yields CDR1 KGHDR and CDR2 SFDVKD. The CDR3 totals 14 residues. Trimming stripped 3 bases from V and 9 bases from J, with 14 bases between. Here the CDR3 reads CATSDPPTRAEQFF. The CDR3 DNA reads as TGTGCCACCAGTGATCCCCCGACTAGGGCTGAGCAGTTCTTC.

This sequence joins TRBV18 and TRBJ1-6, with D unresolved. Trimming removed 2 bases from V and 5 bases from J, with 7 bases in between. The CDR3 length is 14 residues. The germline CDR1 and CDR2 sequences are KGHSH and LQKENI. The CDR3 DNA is TGTGCCAGCTCACCAACGGCGGATAATTCACCCCTCCACTTT. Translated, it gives CASSPTADNSPLHF. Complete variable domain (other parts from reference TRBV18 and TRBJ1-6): NAGVMQNPRHLVRRRGQEARLRCSPMKGHSHVYWYRQLPEEGLKFMVYLQKENIIDESGMPKERFSAEFPKEGPSILRIQQVVRGDSAAYFCASSPTADNSPLHFGNGTRLTVT.

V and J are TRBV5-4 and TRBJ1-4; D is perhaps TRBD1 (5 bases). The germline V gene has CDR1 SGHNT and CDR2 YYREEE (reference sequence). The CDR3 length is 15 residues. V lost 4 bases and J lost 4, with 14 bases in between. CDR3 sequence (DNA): TGTGCCAGCAGCGGCGGGGGACCGAGTAATGAAAAACTGTTTTTT. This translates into CASSGGGPSNEKLFF.

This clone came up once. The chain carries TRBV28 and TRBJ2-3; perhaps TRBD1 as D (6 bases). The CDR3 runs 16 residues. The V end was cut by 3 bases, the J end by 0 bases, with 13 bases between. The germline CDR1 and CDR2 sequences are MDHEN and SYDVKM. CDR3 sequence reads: CASSFSRGQSTDTQYF. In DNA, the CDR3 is TGTGCCAGCAGTTTTAGCAGGGGCCAAAGCACAGATACGCAGTATTTT.

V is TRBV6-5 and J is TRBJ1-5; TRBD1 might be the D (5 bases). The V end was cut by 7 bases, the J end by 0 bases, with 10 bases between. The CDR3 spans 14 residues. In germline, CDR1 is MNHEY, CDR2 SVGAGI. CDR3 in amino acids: CASMRDGSNQPQHF. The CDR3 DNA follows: TGTGCCAGCATGAGGGACGGTAGCAATCAGCCCCAGCATTTT.

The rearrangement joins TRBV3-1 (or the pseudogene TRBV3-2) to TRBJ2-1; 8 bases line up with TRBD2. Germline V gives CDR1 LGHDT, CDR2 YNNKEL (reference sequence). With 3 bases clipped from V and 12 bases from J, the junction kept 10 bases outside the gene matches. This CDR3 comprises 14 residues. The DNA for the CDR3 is TGTGCCAGCAGCCAGGTTGTCGGGGGGGCCCGGCAGTTCTTC. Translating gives CASSQVVGGARQFF.

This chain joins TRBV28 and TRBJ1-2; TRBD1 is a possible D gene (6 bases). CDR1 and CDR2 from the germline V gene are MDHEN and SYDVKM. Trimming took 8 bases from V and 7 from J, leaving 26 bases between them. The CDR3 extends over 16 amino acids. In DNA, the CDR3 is TGTGCCAGCCGGTTATCATCCGGGGGCGCGAAGGGTGGCTACACCTTC. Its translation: CASRLSSGGAKGGYTF.

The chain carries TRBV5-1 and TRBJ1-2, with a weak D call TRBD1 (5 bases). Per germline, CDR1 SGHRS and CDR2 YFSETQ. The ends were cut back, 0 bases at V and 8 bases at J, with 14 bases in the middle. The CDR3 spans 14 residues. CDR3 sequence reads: CASSLAGQGDGYTF. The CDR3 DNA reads TGCGCCAGCAGCTTGGCCGGTCAGGGCGACGGCTACACCTTC. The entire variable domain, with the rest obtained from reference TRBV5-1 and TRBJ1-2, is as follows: KAGVTQTPRYLIKTRGQQVTLSCSPISGHRSVSWYQQTPGQGLQFLFEYFSETQRNKGNFPGRFSGRQFSNSRSEMNVSTLELGDSALYLCASSLAGQGDGYTFGSGTRLTVV.

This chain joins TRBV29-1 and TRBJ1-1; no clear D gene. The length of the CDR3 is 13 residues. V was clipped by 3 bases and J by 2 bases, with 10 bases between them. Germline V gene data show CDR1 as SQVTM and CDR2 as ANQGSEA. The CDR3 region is CSVDRTGNTEAFF. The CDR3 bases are TGCAGCGTTGACCGGACGGGAAACACTGAAGCTTTCTTT. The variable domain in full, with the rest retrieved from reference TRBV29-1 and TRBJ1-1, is SAVISQKPSRDICQRGTSLTIQCQVDSQVTMMFWYRQQPGQSLTLIATANQGSEATYESGFVIDKFPISRPNLTFSTLTVSNMSPEDSSIYLCSVDRTGNTEAFFGQGTRLTVV.

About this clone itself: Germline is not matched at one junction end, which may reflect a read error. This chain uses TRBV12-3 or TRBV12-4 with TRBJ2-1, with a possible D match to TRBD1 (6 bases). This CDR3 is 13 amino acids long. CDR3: CASSSPPGSQGIF. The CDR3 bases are TGTGCCAGCAGTTCCCCGCCCGGGTCCCAGGGGATCTTC.

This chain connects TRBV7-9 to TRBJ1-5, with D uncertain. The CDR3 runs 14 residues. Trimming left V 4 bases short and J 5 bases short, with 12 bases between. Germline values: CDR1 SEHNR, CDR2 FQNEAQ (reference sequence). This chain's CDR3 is CASSSYDGDQPQHF. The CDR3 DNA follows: TGTGCCAGCAGCTCCTACGACGGGGATCAGCCCCAGCATTTT.

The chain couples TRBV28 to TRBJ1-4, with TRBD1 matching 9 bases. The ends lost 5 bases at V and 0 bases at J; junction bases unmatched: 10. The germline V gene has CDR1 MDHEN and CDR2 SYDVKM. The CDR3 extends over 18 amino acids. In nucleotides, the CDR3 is TGTGCCAGCAGTCGCCTAAAGGACAGGGGTGCAACTAATGAAAAACTGTTTTTT. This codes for CASSRLKDRGATNEKLFF.

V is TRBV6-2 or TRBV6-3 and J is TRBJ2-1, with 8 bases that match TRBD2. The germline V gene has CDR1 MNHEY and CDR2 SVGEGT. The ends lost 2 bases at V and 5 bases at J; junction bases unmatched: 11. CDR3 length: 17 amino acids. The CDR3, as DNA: TGTGCCAGCAGTTACGGCTCCGGGCTAGCGGGCAACAATGAGCAGTTCTTC. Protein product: CASSYGSGLAGNNEQFF.

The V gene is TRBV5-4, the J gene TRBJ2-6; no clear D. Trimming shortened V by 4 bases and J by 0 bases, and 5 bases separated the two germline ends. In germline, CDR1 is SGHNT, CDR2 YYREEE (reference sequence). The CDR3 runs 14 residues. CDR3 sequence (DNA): TGTGCCAGCAGCCCCTACTCTGGGGCCAACGTCCTGACTTTC. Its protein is CASSPYSGANVLTF.

The CDR3 is CARSLDSFIYNSPLHF. Written as DNA, the CDR3 is TGTGCCAGAAGCTTGGATTCATTCATCTATAATTCACCCCTCCACTTT. This chain uses TRBV5-3 with TRBJ1-6, with no clear D. TRBV5-3 is an ORF for which the function is uncertain. CDR3 length: 16 amino acids. V lost 0 bases and J 3 bases, leaving 10 bases between the germline ends.

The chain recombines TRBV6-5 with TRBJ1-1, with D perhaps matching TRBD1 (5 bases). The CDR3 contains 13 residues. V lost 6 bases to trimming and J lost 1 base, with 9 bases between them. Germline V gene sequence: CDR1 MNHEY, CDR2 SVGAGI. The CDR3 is CASSGGWNTEAFF. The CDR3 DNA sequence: TGTGCCAGCAGCGGGGGTTGGAACACTGAAGCTTTCTTT.

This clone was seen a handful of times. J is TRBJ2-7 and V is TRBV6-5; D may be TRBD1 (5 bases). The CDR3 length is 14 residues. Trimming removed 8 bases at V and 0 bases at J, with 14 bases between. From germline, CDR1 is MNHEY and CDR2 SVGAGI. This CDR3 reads CASVGALSSYEQYF. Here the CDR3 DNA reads TGTGCCAGCGTAGGGGCACTAAGCTCCTACGAGCAGTACTTC.

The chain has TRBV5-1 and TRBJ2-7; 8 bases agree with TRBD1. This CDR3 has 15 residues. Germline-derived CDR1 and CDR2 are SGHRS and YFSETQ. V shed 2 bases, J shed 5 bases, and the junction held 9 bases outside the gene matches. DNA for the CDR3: TGCGCCAGCAGCTTCGCCGGGACAGGTGTCAACGAGCAGTACTTC. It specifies CASSFAGTGVNEQYF.

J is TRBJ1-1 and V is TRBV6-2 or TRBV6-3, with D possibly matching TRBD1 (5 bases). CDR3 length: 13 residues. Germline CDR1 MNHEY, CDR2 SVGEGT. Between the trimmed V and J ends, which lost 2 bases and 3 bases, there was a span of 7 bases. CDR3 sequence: CASSYEGHTEAFF. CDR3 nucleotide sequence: TGTGCCAGCAGTTACGAGGGGCACACTGAAGCTTTCTTT.

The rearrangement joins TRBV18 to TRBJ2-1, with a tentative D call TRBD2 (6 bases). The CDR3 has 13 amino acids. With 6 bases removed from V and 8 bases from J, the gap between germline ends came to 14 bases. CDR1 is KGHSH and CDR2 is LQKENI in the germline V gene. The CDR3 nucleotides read TGTGCCAGCTCTCTCCGGACGGGGGATGAGCAGTTCTTC. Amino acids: CASSLRTGDEQFF. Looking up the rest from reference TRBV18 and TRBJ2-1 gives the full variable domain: NAGVMQNPRHLVRRRGQEARLRCSPMKGHSHVYWYRQLPEEGLKFMVYLQKENIIDESGMPKERFSAEFPKEGPSILRIQQVVRGDSAAYFCASSLRTGDEQFFGPGTRLTVL.

The CDR3 is CASAGSSYNEQFF. The CDR3, as DNA: TGTGCCAGCGCGGGGAGCTCCTACAATGAGCAGTTCTTC. This chain joins TRBV6-5 and TRBJ2-1, with D maybe TRBD2 (6 bases). V dropped 8 bases and J dropped 0 bases, with 8 bases sitting between them. CDR1 and CDR2 (germline): MNHEY, SVGAGI. The CDR3 covers 13 residues.

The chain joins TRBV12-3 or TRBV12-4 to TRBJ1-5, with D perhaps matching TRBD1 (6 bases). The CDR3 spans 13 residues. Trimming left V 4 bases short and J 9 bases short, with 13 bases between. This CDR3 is CASSSAGAGPQHF. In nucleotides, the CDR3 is TGTGCCAGCAGTTCGGCAGGGGCTGGGCCCCAGCATTTT.

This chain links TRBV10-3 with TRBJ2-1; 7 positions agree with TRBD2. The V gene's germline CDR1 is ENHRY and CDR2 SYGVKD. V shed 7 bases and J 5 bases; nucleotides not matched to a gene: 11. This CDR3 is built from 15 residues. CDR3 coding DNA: TGTGCCATCATGGGCGGGTCTAGCGGCCACAATGAGCAGTTCTTC. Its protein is CAIMGGSSGHNEQFF.

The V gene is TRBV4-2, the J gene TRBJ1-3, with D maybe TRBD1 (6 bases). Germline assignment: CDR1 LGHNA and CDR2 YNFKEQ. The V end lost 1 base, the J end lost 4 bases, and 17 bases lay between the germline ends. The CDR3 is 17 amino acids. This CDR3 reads CASSQGPPGQEGNTIYF. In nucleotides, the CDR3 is TGTGCCAGCAGCCAAGGGCCACCGGGACAAGAAGGAAACACCATATATTTT.

The CDR3 loop reads CASSPPSGLYEQYF. CDR3 coding DNA: TGTGCCAGCAGTCCTCCTAGCGGGCTCTACGAGCAGTACTTC. The chain combines TRBV6-5 with TRBJ2-7, with 8 positions matching TRBD2. Germline CDR1 MNHEY, CDR2 SVGAGI. V was clipped by 5 bases and J by 3 bases; unmatched bases: 6. The CDR3 is 14 residues long.

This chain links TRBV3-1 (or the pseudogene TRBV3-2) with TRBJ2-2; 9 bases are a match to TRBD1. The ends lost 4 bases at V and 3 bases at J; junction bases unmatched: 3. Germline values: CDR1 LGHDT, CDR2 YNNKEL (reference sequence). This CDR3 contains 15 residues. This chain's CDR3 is CASSPRDRDTGELFF. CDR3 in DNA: TGTGCCAGCAGCCCCCGGGACAGGGACACCGGGGAGCTGTTTTTT.

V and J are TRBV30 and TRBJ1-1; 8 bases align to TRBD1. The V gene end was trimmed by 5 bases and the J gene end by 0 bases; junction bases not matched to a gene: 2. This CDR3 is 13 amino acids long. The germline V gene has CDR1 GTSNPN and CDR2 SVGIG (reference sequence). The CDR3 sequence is CAWDRGMNTEAFF. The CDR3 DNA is TGTGCCTGGGACAGGGGCATGAACACTGAAGCTTTCTTT.

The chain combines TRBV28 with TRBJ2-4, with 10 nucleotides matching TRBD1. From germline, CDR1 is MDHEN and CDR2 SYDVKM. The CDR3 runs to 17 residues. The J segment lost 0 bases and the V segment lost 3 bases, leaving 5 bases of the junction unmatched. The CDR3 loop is CASSLTGGIVAKNIQYF. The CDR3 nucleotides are TGTGCCAGCAGTTTGACAGGGGGCATCGTAGCCAAAAACATTCAGTACTTC. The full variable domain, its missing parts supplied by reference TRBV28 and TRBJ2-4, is DVKVTQSSRYLVKRTGEKVFLECVQDMDHENMFWYRQDPGLGLRLIYFSYDVKMKEKGDIPEGYSVSREKKERFSLILESASTNQTSMYLCASSLTGGIVAKNIQYFGAGTRLSVL.